The rows below give T cell receptor beta chains drawn from one sample of a study of T cell responses to AZD1222 COVID-19 vaccine. The assay was immunoSEQ multiplex PCR, and TCRdb's table has in-frame clones only and misses some. The sample yields 150,000 or so clones, about 93% seen once. The sample here was peripheral blood, taken on day 0 of AZD1222 vaccination. The receptors originated from an adult in good health. Each CDR3 is given with its conserved first and last residue. Fields, in order: V gene, J gene, D gene, clone size, CDR3 protein, CDR3 DNA. The D gene is left open where the match is weak. Only part of the rows carry a size: once, few, many, or a class if the clone is expanded.

>TRBV19|TRBJ1-3|.|.
CASSIGGSSGNTIYF
TGTGCCAGTAGTATAGGGGGATCCTCTGGAAACACCATATATTTT
>TRBV7-9|TRBJ2-7|TRBD2|.
CASSLGSGGGGAYEQYF
TGTGCCAGCAGCTTAGGGTCCGGCGGGGGAGGGGCCTACGAGCAGTACTTC
>TRBV11-3|TRBJ2-1|.|once
CASSWGLGDNEQFF
TGTGCCAGCAGCTGGGGACTTGGGGACAATGAGCAGTTCTTC
>TRBV11-2|TRBJ1-5|.|.
CASSLDGGNQPQHF
TGTGCCAGCAGCTTAGATGGGGGGAATCAGCCCCAGCATTTT
>TRBV7-3|TRBJ1-5|.|.
CASSLFPARQGGSQPQHF
TGTGCCAGCAGCTTATTTCCCGCAAGGCAGGGAGGTAGTCAGCCCCAGCATTTT
>TRBV5-4|TRBJ1-3|TRBD1|.
CASSQQGAGGNTIYF
TGTGCCAGCAGCCAACAGGGGGCTGGTGGAAACACCATATATTTT
>TRBV6-1|TRBJ2-2|TRBD2|.
CASSEGLVAGELFF
TGTGCCAGCAGCGAAGGACTAGTGGCCGGGGAGCTGTTTTTT
>TRBV2|TRBJ1-4|.|.
CATNERGLEKLFF
TGTGCCACTAACGAAAGAGGGTTGGAAAAACTGTTTTTT
>TRBV6-2/TRBV6-3|TRBJ1-1|TRBD1|.
CASSQGAEAFF
TGTGCCAGCAGCCAGGGGGCTGAAGCTTTCTTT
>TRBV4-1|TRBJ2-1|.|.
CASSQGRGDNEQFF
TGCGCCAGCAGCCAAGGCCGCGGAGACAATGAGCAGTTCTTC
>TRBV27|TRBJ2-4|TRBD1|.
CASKGVRGTSVGTKNIQYF
TGTGCCAGCAAAGGCGTCAGGGGGACAAGTGTGGGGACCAAAAACATTCAGTACTTC
>TRBV4-3|TRBJ2-1|TRBD2|.
CASSLLPGTSGGNEQFF
TGCGCCAGCAGCCTTCTGCCTGGGACTAGCGGGGGGAATGAGCAGTTCTTC
>TRBV5-5|TRBJ2-5|.|.
CASSLGPPETQYF
TGTGCCAGCAGCTTGGGCCCTCCGGAGACCCAGTACTTC
>TRBV30|TRBJ2-7|TRBD1|.
CAWSVRGTGQEQYF
TGTGCCTGGAGTGTAAGGGGGACAGGGCAAGAGCAGTACTTC
>TRBV5-1|TRBJ1-6|TRBD1|.
CASSRQSRDREVGNSPLHF
TGCGCCAGCAGTCGACAGTCCCGGGACAGGGAAGTGGGGAATTCACCCCTCCACTTT
>TRBV3-1/TRBV3-2|TRBJ1-1|.|.
CASSQAGALGTTEAFF
TGTGCCAGCAGCCAAGCGGGGGCGTTAGGGACGACTGAAGCTTTCTTT
>TRBV5-1|TRBJ2-5|.|.
CASSPRLVGETQYF
TGCGCCAGCAGCCCGAGACTTGTCGGGGAGACCCAGTACTTC
>TRBV15|TRBJ1-1|.|.
CATSRDRSVRQEAFF
TGTGCCACCAGCAGAGATAGGAGTGTCAGGCAAGAAGCTTTCTTT
>TRBV20-1|TRBJ1-3|.|.
CSASKTASGNTIYF
TGCAGTGCTAGTAAGACCGCGTCTGGAAACACCATATATTTT
>TRBV4-3|TRBJ2-2|.|.
CASSQIQGFAGELFF
TGCGCCAGCAGCCAAATACAGGGTTTTGCCGGGGAGCTGTTTTTT
>TRBV5-4|TRBJ1-4|.|once
CASSSGGEKLFF
TGTGCCAGCAGCTCGGGTGGTGAAAAACTGTTTTTT
>TRBV2|TRBJ2-5|TRBD2|.
CASSGLAGARDF
TGTGCCAGCAGTGGACTAGCGGGGGCTCGGGACTTC
>TRBV7-9|TRBJ1-2|.|.
CASSLEGYTF
TGTGCCAGCAGCTTAGAGGGCTACACCTTC
>TRBV11-3|TRBJ2-3|.|.
CASSLDPSTDTQYF
TGTGCCAGCAGCTTAGACCCGAGCACAGATACGCAGTATTTT
>TRBV21-1|TRBJ2-5|.|.
CASSPKTLSGETQYF
TGTGCCAGCAGCCCAAAGACGCTTTCGGGAGAGACCCAGTACTTC
>TRBV6-4|TRBJ2-4|.|.
CASSDHSLVAKNIQYF
TGTGCCAGCAGTGACCACAGTCTAGTGGCCAAAAACATTCAGTACTTC
>TRBV28|TRBJ2-7|.|.
CASSFVRYEQYF
TGTGCCAGCAGTTTTGTCAGATACGAGCAGTACTTC
>TRBV19|TRBJ2-1|TRBD2|.
CASSTGTSGAMMNEQFF
TGTGCCAGTAGTACCGGGACTAGCGGGGCCATGATGAATGAGCAGTTCTTC
>TRBV24-1|TRBJ1-5|.|.
CATSGPGNNQPQHF
TGTGCCACCAGTGGACCAGGGAACAATCAGCCCCAGCATTTT
>TRBV18|TRBJ1-2|.|.
CASSPWDQGTNYGYTF
TGTGCCAGCTCACCCTGGGACCAGGGGACCAACTATGGCTACACCTTC
>TRBV30|TRBJ2-5|.|.
CAWSLGETQYF
TGTGCCTGGAGCCTAGGGGAGACCCAGTACTTC
>TRBV6-1|TRBJ1-2|TRBD1|.
CASSEALTGGDGYTF
TGTGCCAGCAGTGAAGCGCTGACAGGGGGCGATGGCTACACCTTC
>TRBV11-3|TRBJ1-2|.|.
CASSLGPLYGYTF
TGTGCCAGCAGCTTGGGGCCACTCTATGGCTACACCTTC
>TRBV2|TRBJ1-1|.|.
CASSEGMNTEAFF
TGTGCCAGCAGTGAAGGGATGAACACTGAAGCTTTCTTT
>TRBV9|TRBJ2-1|TRBD2|.
CASSLSSGVYEQFF
TGTGCCAGCAGCCTTTCTAGCGGGGTATATGAGCAGTTCTTC
>TRBV11-3|TRBJ2-7|.|.
CASSLESAARGEQYF
TGTGCCAGCAGCTTAGAGTCTGCGGCTAGAGGCGAGCAGTACTTC
>TRBV4-3|TRBJ2-1|TRBD2|.
CASSHTKRGGYNEQFF
TGCGCCAGCAGCCACACAAAGCGGGGGGGCTACAATGAGCAGTTCTTC
>TRBV5-1|TRBJ1-3|.|.
CASSLGQLSSGNTIYF
TGCGCCAGCAGCTTGGGACAGTTATCCTCTGGAAACACCATATATTTT
>TRBV12-5|TRBJ1-2|.|.
CASGLIPAGPGGYTF
TGTGCTAGTGGTTTGATCCCGGCCGGCCCGGGGGGCTACACCTTC
>TRBV7-2|TRBJ2-3|TRBD2|.
CASSSQAGGRDTQYF
TGTGCCAGCAGCTCCCAAGCGGGGGGGCGCGATACGCAGTATTTT
>TRBV25-1|TRBJ1-5|.|.
CASSHGGPQHF
TGTGCCAGCAGTCACGGGGGGCCCCAGCATTTT
>TRBV3-1/TRBV3-2|TRBJ1-5|.|.
CASSQASSQPQHF
TGTGCCAGCAGCCAAGCGAGTTCCCAGCCCCAGCATTTT
>TRBV4-1|TRBJ1-4|TRBD1|.
CASSPRQGTTNEKLFF
TGCGCCAGCAGCCCCAGACAGGGTACAACTAATGAAAAACTGTTTTTT